This TCR beta chain comes out of a study of T cells after yellow fever vaccination. TCRdb recomputed calls from the 5' RACE reads with MiXCR, one row per CDR3 protein. The repertoire consists of hundreds of thousands of distinct CDR3 sequences, with about a fifth occurring once and the leading ten covering roughly an eighth. Trimming removed 0 bases at V and 12 bases at J, with 15 bases between. This CDR3 has 13 residues. From germline, CDR1 is ENHRY and CDR2 SYGVKD. Whole-study findings and limits: A small proportion of clonotypes was detected in both the CD4 and CD8 compartments.

This clonotype was counted between two and nine times. As yet, its antigen is unknown. The J gene is TRBJ2-7, the V gene TRBV10-3; tentatively, D is TRBD2 (5 bases). Specimen: PBMCs, collected 15 days after the yellow fever booster vaccination. The TCR was taken from a man aged 25-40 years who received the YFV17D yellow fever vaccine. This CDR3 reads CAISESGWGELYF. In DNA form, the CDR3 reads TGTGCCATCAGTGAGTCGGGATGGGGAGAACTGTACTTC.